This TCR beta chain was sequenced in a study of T cells in Graves' hyperthyroidism and ophthalmopathy. Not enrolled were patients with uncontrolled infection, other autoimmune disease, pregnancy or lactation. Concerning this clonotype itself: The antigen is not known.

The CDR3 is made up of 9 amino acids. V was trimmed by 4 bases and J by 6 bases, leaving 3 bases between them. Germline lookup yields CDR1 DFQATT and CDR2 SNEGSKA (reference sequence). Amplification of TCR beta CDR3 regions used RNA as the template. First-round RT-PCR targeting the TCR CDR3 was performed with the HTBI primer set. TCRdb re-derived calls from the multiplex PCR reads in MiXCR, one entry per CDR3 protein. The sample shows 650,000 to 850,000 distinct CDR3 sequences, roughly a sixth of them seen only once. Study findings and constraints: The model forecast ophthalmopathy, anticipating it by a median around 6.5 months before onset.

This chain links TRBV20-1 with TRBJ1-1; D call uncertain. The sequenced sample consisted of blood. This receptor was identified in a woman between 50 and 59 years old with Graves' hyperthyroidism that later progressed to Graves' ophthalmopathy. CDR3 region: CSANPEAFF. The CDR3 nucleotides read TGCAGTGCTAATCCTGAAGCTTTCTTT.